A selection of T cell receptor beta chains follows, all from one sample in a study of CD8 T cells in Susac syndrome. Via MiXCR, TCRdb re-called the immunoSEQ multiplex PCR reads, giving one row per CDR3 protein. The sample holds over 70,000 distinct CDR3 sequences, approximately 96% seen once. The sequencing input was CD8+ T cells from PBMCs. The receptors here all came from a human donor with Susac syndrome. Both conserved end residues are part of each CDR3. A D gene is named only where the DNA matches it firmly. Clone size is stated in some rows and not others, as once, few, many or a class when expanded.

clone_size d_call v_call cdr3_aa
. TRBD2 TRBV15 CATSSSGGGELFF
. . TRBV30 CAWSADGASYNEQFF
. TRBD1 TRBV6-5 CASSYAGQGAGYEKLFF
once . TRBV20-1 CSARDQSSGGGSNQPQHF
. . TRBV9 CASSRGGPDTEAFF
. TRBD1 TRBV6-5 CASSFSGTGDNEQYF
. TRBD1 TRBV4-3 CASSHHHGVVGQGYPEAFF
. . TRBV25-1 CASTDLYGMNTEAFF
. TRBD1 TRBV3-1 CASTPMGQSYGYTF
. . TRBV7-9 CASSAHRDAQETQYF
. . TRBV2 CASSERTATSNSPLHF
. . TRBV24-1 CATSAQGWEKLFF
once TRBD1 TRBV12-3/TRBV12-4 CASSPGDSGSAQPQHF
few . TRBV12-3/TRBV12-4 CASSLTVNTEAFF
. . TRBV20-1 CSAHDGLNYGYTF
. . TRBV6-5 CASNTGPHNEQFF
. . TRBV10-3 CAMGANQETQYF
few . TRBV4-2 CASNPQPGLLEAFF
. . TRBV7-9 CASSSDRGPTETEAFF
. . TRBV20-1 CSAPTGAWSEQYF
. . TRBV4-3 CASSQDPRGSTEAFF
. . TRBV4-3 CASSQDRGGTGELFF
once . TRBV5-1 CASSLDAQETQYF
. TRBD1 TRBV20-1 CSANREGANTEAFF
. . TRBV20-1 CSARTSGYGYTF
. . TRBV30 CAWSLGGGNTEAFF
. . TRBV6-5 CASSYISGGAVTEAFF
. . TRBV5-4 CASTGVSDTEAFF
. . TRBV20-1 CSARGRAYQETQYF
. . TRBV20-1 CSAPAANSPLHF
. . TRBV3-1 CASSQSPGITEAFF
. TRBD1 TRBV15 CATSIGTGLSSGNTIYF
. . TRBV30 CAWSPGTNSYNSPLHF
. . TRBV5-4 CASSFYGYTF
. . TRBV6-2/TRBV6-3 CASSYTPLSTGELFF
. . TRBV27 CASSFLGAYGANVLTF
. . TRBV30 CAWSSGSGYTF
. . TRBV10-2 CASSESLPNTEAFF
. . TRBV12-3/TRBV12-4 CASTKLGVGGYTF
. TRBD1 TRBV20-1 CSATDRGHTEAFF